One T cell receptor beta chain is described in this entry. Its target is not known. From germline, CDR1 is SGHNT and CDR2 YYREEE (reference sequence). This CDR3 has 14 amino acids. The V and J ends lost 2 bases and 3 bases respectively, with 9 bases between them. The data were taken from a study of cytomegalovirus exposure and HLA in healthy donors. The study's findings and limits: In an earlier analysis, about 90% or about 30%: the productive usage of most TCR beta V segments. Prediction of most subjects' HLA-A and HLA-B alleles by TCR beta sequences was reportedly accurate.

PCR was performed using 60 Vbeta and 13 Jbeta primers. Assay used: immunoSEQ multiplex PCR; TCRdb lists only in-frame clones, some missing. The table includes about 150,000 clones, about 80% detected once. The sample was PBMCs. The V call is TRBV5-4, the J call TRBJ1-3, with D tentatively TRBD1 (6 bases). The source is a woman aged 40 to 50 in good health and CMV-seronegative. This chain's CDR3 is CASSFPGVGNTIYF. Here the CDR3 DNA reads TGTGCCAGCAGCTTCCCAGGGGTTGGAAACACCATATATTTT. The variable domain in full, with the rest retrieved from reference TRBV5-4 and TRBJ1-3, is ETGVTQSPTHLIKTRGQQVTLRCSSQSGHNTVSWYQQALGQGPQFIFQYYREEENGRGNFPPRFSGLQFPNYSSELNVNALELDDSALYLCASSFPGVGNTIYFGEGSWLTVV.